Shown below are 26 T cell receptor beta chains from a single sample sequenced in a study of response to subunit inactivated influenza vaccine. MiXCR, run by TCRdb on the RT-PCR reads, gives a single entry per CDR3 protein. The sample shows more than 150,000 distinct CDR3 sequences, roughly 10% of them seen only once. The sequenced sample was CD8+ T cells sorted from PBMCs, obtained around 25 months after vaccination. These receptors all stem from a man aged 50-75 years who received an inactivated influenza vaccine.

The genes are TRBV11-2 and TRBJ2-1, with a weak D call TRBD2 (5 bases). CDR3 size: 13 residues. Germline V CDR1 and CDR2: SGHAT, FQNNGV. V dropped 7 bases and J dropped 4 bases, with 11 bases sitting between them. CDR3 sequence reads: CASTVGLYNEQFF. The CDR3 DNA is TGTGCCAGCACCGTCGGACTGTACAATGAGCAGTTCTTC.

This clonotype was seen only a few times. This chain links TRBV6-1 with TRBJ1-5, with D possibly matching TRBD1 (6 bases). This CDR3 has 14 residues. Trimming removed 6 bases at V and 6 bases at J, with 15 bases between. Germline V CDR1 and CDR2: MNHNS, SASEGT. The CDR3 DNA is TGTGCCAGCAGCATCTACAGGGCTGGTCAGCCCCAGCATTTT. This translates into CASSIYRAGQPQHF.

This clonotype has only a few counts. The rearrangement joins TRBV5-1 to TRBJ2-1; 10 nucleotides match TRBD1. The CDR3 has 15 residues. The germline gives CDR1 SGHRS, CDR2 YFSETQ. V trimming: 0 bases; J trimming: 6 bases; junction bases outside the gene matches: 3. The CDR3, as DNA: TGCGCCAGCAGCTTGGAGACAGGGGGCCTCAATGAGCAGTTCTTC. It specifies CASSLETGGLNEQFF.

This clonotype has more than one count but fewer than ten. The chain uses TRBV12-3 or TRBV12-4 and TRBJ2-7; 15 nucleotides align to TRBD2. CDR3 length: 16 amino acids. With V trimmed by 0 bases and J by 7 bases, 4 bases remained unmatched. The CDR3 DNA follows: TGTGCCAGCAGTTTAGCGGGACTAGCGGGGGGTTGGGAGCAGTACTTC. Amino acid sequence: CASSLAGLAGGWEQYF.

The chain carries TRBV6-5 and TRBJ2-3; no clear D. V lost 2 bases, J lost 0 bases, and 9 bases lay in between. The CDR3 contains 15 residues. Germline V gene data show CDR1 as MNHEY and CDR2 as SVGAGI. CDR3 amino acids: CASSYRARSTDTQYF. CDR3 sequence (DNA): TGTGCCAGCAGTTACCGGGCCAGAAGCACAGATACGCAGTATTTT.

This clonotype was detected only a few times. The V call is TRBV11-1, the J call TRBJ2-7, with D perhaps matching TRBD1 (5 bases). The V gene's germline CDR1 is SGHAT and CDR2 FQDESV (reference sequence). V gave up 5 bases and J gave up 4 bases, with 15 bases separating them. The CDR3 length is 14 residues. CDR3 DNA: TGTGCCAGCAGCCCTTCGGACACTGCTTACGAGCAGTACTTC. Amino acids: CASSPSDTAYEQYF.

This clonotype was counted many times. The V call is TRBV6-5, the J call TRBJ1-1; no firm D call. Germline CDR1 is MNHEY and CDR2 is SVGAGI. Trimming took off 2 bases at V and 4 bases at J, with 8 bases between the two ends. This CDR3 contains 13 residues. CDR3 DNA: TGTGCCAGCAGTTACGGGCGGGGCACTGAAGCTTTCTTT. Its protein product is CASSYGRGTEAFF.

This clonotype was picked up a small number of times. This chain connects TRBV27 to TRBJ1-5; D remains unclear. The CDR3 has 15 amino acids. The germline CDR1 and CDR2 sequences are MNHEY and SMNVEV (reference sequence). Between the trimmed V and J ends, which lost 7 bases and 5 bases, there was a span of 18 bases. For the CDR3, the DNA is TGTGCCAGCAATCCCTACGAGCCGACTTATCAGCCCCAGCATTTT. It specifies CASNPYEPTYQPQHF.

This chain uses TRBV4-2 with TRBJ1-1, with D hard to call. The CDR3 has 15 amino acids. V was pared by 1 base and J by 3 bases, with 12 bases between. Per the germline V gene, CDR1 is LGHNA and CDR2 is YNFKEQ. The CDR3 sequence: CASSQADLIDTEAFF. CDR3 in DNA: TGTGCCAGCAGCCAAGCAGATCTGATAGACACTGAAGCTTTCTTT.

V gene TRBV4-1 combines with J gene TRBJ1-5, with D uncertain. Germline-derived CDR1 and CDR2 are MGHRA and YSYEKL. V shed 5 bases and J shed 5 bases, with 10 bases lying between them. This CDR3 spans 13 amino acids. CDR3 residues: CASSAWGYQPQHF. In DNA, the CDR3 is TGCGCCAGCAGCGCATGGGGTTATCAGCCCCAGCATTTT.

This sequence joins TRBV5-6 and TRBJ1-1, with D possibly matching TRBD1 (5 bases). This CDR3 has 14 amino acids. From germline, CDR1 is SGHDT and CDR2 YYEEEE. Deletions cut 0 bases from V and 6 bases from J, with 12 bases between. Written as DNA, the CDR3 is TGTGCCAGCAGCTTGGTCCCCTGGGACGCTGAAGCTTTCTTT. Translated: CASSLVPWDAEAFF. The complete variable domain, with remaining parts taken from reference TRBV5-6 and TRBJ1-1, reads DAGVTQSPTHLIKTRGQQVTLRCSPKSGHDTVSWYQQALGQGPQFIFQYYEEEERQRGNFPDRFSGHQFPNYSSELNVNALLLGDSALYLCASSLVPWDAEAFFGQGTRLTVV.

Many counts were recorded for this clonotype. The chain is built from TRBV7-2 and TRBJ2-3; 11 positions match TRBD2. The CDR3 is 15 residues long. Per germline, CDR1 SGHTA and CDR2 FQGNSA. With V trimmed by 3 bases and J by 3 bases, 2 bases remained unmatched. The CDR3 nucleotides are TGTGCCAGCAGCTTTTTAGCGGGAGGGACAGATACGCAGTATTTT. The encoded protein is CASSFLAGGTDTQYF.

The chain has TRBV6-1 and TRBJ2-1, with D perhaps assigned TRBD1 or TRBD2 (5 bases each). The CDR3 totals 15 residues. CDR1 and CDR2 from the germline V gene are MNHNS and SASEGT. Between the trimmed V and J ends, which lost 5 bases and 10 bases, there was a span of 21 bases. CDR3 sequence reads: CASSTGTSAGGEQFF. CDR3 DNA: TGTGCCAGCAGTACCGGGACCTCCGCCGGCGGCGAGCAGTTCTTC.

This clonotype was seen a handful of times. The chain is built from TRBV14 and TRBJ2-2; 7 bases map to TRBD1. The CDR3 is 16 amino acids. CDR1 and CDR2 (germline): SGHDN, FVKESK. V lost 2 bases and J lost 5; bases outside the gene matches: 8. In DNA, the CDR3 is TGTGCCAGCAGCCAAATATCGGGCAGGGGGACCGGGGAGCTGTTTTTT. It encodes CASSQISGRGTGELFF.

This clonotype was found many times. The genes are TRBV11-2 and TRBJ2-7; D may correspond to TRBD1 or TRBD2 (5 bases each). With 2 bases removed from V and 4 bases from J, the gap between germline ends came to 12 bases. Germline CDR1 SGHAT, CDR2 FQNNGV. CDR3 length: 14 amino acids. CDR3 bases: TGTGCCAGCAGCTTAACCCAGGGACGGTACGAGCAGTACTTC. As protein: CASSLTQGRYEQYF.

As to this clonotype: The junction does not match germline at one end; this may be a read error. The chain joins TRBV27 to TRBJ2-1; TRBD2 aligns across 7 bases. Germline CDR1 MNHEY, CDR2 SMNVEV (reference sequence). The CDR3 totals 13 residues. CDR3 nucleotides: TGTGCCAGCAGTTTCAGGGACTACCATGAGCAGTTCTTC. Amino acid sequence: CASSFRDYHEQFF.

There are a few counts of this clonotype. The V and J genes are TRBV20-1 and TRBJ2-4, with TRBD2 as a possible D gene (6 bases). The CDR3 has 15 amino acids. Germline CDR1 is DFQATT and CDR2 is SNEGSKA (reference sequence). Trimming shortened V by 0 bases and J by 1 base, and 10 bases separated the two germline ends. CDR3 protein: CSARDYREAKNIQYF. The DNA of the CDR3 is TGCAGTGCTAGAGATTACCGGGAGGCCAAAAACATTCAGTACTTC.

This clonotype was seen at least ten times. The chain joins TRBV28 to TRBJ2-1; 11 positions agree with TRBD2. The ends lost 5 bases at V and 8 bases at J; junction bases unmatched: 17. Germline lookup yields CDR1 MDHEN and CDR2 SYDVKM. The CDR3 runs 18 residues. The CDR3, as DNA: TGTGCCAGCAGTCGGTTAATTAGCGGGAGGGCCAGGGACTATGAGCAGTTCTTC. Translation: CASSRLISGRARDYEQFF.

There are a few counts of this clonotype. This CDR3 reads CATSRDSTGYSGNTIYF. The CDR3 nucleotides are TGTGCCACCAGCAGAGACTCAACGGGCTACTCTGGAAACACCATATATTTT. V and J are TRBV15 and TRBJ1-3, with D uncertain. V was trimmed by 0 bases and J by 0 bases, leaving 12 bases between them. The germline CDR1 and CDR2 sequences are LNHNV and YYDKDF (reference sequence). The CDR3 has 17 residues.

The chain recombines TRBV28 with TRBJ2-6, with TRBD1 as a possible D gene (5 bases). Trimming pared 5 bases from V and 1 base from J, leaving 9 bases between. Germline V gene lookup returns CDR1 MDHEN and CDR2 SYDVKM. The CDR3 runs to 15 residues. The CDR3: CASSETGSGANVLTF. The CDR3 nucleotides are TGTGCCAGCAGTGAAACAGGTTCTGGGGCCAACGTCCTGACTTTC.

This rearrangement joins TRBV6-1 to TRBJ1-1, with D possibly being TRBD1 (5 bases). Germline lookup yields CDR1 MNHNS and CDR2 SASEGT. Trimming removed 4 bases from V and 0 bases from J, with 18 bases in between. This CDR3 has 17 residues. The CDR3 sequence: CASSVFQGQVMNTEAFF. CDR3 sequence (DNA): TGTGCCAGCAGTGTTTTTCAGGGCCAAGTCATGAACACTGAAGCTTTCTTT.

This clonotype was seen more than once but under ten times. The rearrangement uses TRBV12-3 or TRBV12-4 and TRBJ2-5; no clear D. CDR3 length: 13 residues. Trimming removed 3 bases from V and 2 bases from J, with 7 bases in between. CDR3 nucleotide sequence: TGTGCCAGCAGTTTCAGCGAACAAGAGACCCAGTACTTC. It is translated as CASSFSEQETQYF.

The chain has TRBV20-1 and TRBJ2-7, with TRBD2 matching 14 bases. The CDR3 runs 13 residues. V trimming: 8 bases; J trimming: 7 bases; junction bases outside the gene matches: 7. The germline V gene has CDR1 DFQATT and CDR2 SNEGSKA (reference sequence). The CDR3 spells CSSGTSGSREQYF. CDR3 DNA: TGCAGTAGCGGGACTAGCGGGAGTAGGGAGCAGTACTTC.

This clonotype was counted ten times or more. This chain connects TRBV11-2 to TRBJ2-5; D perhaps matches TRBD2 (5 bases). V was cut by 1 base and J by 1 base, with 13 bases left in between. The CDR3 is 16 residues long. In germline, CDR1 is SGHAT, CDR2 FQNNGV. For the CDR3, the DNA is TGTGCCAGCAGCTTAGGTCCCGGGAATCCCCAAGAGACCCAGTACTTC. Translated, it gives CASSLGPGNPQETQYF.

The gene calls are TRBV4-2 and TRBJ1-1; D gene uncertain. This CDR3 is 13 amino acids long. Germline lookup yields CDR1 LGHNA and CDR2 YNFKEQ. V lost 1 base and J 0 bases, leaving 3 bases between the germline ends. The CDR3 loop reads CASSQAVNTEAFF. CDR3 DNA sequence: TGTGCCAGCAGCCAAGCCGTGAACACTGAAGCTTTCTTT.

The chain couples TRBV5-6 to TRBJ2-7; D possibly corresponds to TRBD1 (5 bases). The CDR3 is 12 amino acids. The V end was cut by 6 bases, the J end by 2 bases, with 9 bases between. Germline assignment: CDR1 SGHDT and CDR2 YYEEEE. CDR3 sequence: CASTRDAYEQYF. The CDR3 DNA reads TGTGCCAGCACCAGGGATGCCTACGAGCAGTACTTC.